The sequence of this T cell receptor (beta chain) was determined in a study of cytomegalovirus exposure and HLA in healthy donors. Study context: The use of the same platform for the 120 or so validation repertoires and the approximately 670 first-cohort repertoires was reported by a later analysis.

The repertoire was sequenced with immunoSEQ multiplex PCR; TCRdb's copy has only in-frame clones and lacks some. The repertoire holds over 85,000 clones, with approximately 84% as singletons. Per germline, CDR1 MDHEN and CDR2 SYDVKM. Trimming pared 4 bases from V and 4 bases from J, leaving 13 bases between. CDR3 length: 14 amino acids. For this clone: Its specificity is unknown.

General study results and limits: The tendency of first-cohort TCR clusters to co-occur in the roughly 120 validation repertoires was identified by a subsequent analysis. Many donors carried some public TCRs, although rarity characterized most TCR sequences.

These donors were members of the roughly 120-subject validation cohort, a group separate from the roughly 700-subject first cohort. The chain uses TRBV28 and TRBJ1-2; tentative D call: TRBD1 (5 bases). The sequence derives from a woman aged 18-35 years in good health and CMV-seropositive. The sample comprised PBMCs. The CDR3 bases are TGTGCCAGCAGTTCTCCGGCGGGGGGCTATGGCTACACCTTC. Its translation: CASSSPAGGYGYTF.